These 7 T cell receptor beta chains were all obtained from the same sample, sequenced in a study of CD8 T cells in ankylosing spondylitis. Via MiXCR, TCRdb re-called the 5' RACE reads, giving one row per CDR3 protein. The sample consists of hundreds of thousands of distinct CDR3 sequences, around 20% of them appearing once. Sequenced material: blood, either unsorted or a sorted T cell fraction (not recorded which). These receptors were obtained from a female donor with ankylosing spondylitis or in good health (not recorded which).

V usage is TRBV20-1 and J usage is TRBJ1-4, with D unclear. V lost 6 bases and J 3 bases, leaving 11 bases between the germline ends. The CDR3 spans 13 residues. The germline gives CDR1 DFQATT, CDR2 SNEGSKA (reference sequence). CDR3 nucleotides: TGCAGTGCCCCCCGTATGGCTAATGAAAAACTGTTTTTT. Its translation is CSAPRMANEKLFF.

This clonotype came up a few times. This chain uses TRBV2 with TRBJ2-1; TRBD1 matches at 10 bases. Trimming at V came to 4 bases and at J to 2 bases, leaving 8 bases not matched to a gene. The CDR3 sequence is 17 residues long. Germline CDR1 is SNHLY and CDR2 is FYNNEI. The CDR3 nucleotides are TGTGCCAGCAGTGGAAGGGGGACAGGGGTTACCTACAATGAGCAGTTCTTC. This translates into CASSGRGTGVTYNEQFF.

This clonotype was picked up many times. The chain uses TRBV12-3 or TRBV12-4 and TRBJ2-7; perhaps TRBD2 as D (6 bases). Trimming left V 3 bases short and J 5 bases short, with 14 bases between. CDR3 size: 14 residues. This CDR3 is CASSFGTGAHEQYF. DNA for the CDR3: TGTGCCAGCAGTTTCGGGACGGGAGCTCACGAGCAGTACTTC.

The chain combines TRBV5-1 with TRBJ1-2; D is possibly TRBD1 (5 bases). Deletions cut 3 bases from V and 5 bases from J, with 8 bases between. Germline CDR1 SGHRS, CDR2 YFSETQ. The CDR3 contains 12 residues. This CDR3 is CASSSDRYGYTF. CDR3 bases: TGCGCCAGCAGCTCTGACAGATATGGCTACACCTTC.

This clonotype was counted many times. The V call is TRBV25-1, the J call TRBJ1-2, with D uncertain. Trimming removed 4 bases from V and 2 bases from J, with 8 bases in between. CDR1 and CDR2 (germline): MGHDK, SYGVNS. CDR3 length: 13 amino acids. CDR3 coding DNA: TGTGCCAGCAGTGGTACCGGCAACTATGGCTACACCTTC. It codes for CASSGTGNYGYTF.

This clonotype was seen more than once but under ten times. This chain connects TRBV20-1 to TRBJ2-3, with 8 bases fitting TRBD2. The germline V gene has CDR1 DFQATT and CDR2 SNEGSKA (reference sequence). The CDR3 spans 14 residues. V lost 3 bases and J lost 0; bases outside the gene matches: 2. The CDR3 nucleotides are TGCAGTGCTAGCGGGAGGGAGAGCACAGATACGCAGTATTTT. It codes for CSASGRESTDTQYF.

This clonotype was observed a handful of times. The V gene is TRBV30, the J gene TRBJ2-7, with D possibly being TRBD2 (5 bases). The CDR3 has 11 residues. The germline CDR1 and CDR2 sequences are GTSNPN and SVGIG (reference sequence). Trimming took off 0 bases at V and 7 bases at J, with 7 bases between the two ends. Here the CDR3 reads CAWSVREEQYF. The CDR3 region has the DNA TGTGCCTGGAGTGTAAGGGAGGAGCAGTACTTC. The variable domain in full, with the rest retrieved from reference TRBV30 and TRBJ2-7, is SQTIHQWPATLVQPVGSPLSLECTVEGTSNPNLYWYRQAAGRGLQLLFYSVGIGQISSEVPQNLSASRPQDRQFILSSKKLLLSDSGFYLCAWSVREEQYFGPGTRLTVT.